The subject of this entry is one T cell receptor beta chain. This entry is derived from a study of CD8 T cells in Susac syndrome. Trimming left V 4 bases short and J 2 bases short, with 13 bases between. CDR3 size: 14 residues. The germline CDR1 and CDR2 sequences are SQVTM and ANQGSEA. RNA amounts of about 0.45 to 1 ug underwent reverse transcription with random hexamers. The immunoSEQ assay covered 54 Vbeta and 13 Jbeta segments for CDR3. TCRdb ran MiXCR on the immunoSEQ multiplex PCR reads and lists one entry per CDR3 protein. This table holds 150,000 or so distinct CDR3 sequences, approximately 93% found once.

The V gene is TRBV29-1, the J gene TRBJ2-3; no clear D gene. This clonotype was obtained from a human donor with multiple sclerosis. Sequencing used CD8+ T cells from PBMCs. The CDR3 DNA follows: TGCAGCGTTGTGGGCAGATCATACACAGATACGCAGTATTTT. It yields the protein CSVVGRSYTDTQYF.